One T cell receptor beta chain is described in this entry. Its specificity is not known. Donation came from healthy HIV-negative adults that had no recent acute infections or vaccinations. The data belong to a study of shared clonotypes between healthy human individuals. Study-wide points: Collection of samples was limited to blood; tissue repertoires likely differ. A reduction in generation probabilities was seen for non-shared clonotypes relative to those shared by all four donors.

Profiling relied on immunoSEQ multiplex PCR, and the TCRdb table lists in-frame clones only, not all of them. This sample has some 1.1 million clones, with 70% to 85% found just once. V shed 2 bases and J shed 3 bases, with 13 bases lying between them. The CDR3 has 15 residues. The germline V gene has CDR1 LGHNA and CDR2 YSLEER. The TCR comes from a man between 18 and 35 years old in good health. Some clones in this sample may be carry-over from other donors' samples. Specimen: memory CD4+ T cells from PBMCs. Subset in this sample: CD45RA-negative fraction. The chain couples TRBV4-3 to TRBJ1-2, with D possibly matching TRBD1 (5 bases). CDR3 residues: CASSQPSRGDYGYTF. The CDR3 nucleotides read TGCGCCAGCAGCCAACCCTCCCGGGGGGACTATGGCTACACCTTC.